These 5 T cell receptor beta chains share one sample of origin, sequenced in a study of blood T cell repertoires in COVID-19 (dated by TCRdb to 2018 to 2021). The library was generated by the immunoSEQ multiplex PCR assay. Held by TCRdb, this immuneACCESS table contains in-frame sequences only and omits some clones. Under half of the omission traces to an unresolved V gene where checked; the cause of the rest is unknown. This sample comprises approximately 94,000 clones, 80% to 90% of them detected only once. Roughly 4.7% of the sample is held by the ten biggest clonotypes. The sequenced sample was peripheral blood. The receptors here all came from a human donor in a cohort sampled during active COVID-19.

The J gene is TRBJ2-5, the V gene TRBV7-6, with a weak D call TRBD1 (5 bases). The CDR3 extends over 15 amino acids. CDR1 is SGHVS and CDR2 is FNYEAQ in the germline V gene. Trimming pared 5 bases from V and 2 bases from J, leaving 15 bases between. The CDR3 loop is CASSTIGRDQETQYF. The CDR3 DNA follows: TGTGCCAGCAGCACCATCGGCAGGGATCAAGAGACCCAGTACTTC. Full variable domain (rest looked up from reference TRBV7-6 and TRBJ2-5): GAGVSQSPRYKVTKRGQDVALRCDPISGHVSLYWYRQALGQGPEFLTYFNYEAQQDKSGLPNDRFSAERPEGSISTLTIQRTEQRDSAMYRCASSTIGRDQETQYFGPGTRLLVL.

This sequence joins TRBV19 and TRBJ2-2; TRBD2 agrees at 10 bases. The junction had 4 bases not matched to a gene; V was cut back by 1 base and J by 5 bases. The CDR3 is made up of 16 amino acids. From germline, CDR1 is LNHDA and CDR2 SQIVND (reference sequence). The CDR3 loop is CASSIAASGRTGELFF. In DNA form, the CDR3 reads TGTGCCAGTAGTATAGCGGCTAGCGGGAGAACCGGGGAGCTGTTTTTT.

The rearrangement uses TRBV7-9 and TRBJ2-1; TRBD1 agrees at 10 bases. The CDR3 extends over 16 amino acids. The germline CDR1 and CDR2 sequences are SEHNR and FQNEAQ (reference sequence). Trimming at V came to 3 bases and at J to 4 bases, leaving 6 bases not matched to a gene. The CDR3, as DNA: TGTGCCAGCAGCTTGGGGGACAGGGGTTCTTACAATGAGCAGTTCTTC. Protein sequence: CASSLGDRGSYNEQFF.

The chain uses TRBV4-2 and TRBJ2-1; 9 bases align to TRBD1. V shed 4 bases and J 8 bases; nucleotides not matched to a gene: 18. Germline V gene lookup returns CDR1 LGHNA and CDR2 YNFKEQ. The length of the CDR3 is 18 residues. The chain's CDR3 is CASSLKSIQGARADEQFF. The CDR3 DNA follows: TGTGCCAGCAGCCTCAAGAGTATACAGGGGGCCCGCGCCGATGAGCAGTTCTTC.

The chain employs TRBV10-1 and TRBJ1-2; 7 nucleotides line up with TRBD1. The CDR3 loop spans 16 amino acids. V lost 8 bases and J lost 7; bases outside the gene matches: 19. The germline CDR1 and CDR2 sequences are WNHNN and SYGVQD (reference sequence). The CDR3 bases are TGCGCCAGCTTTGGTATAGGGTCAGGGGGGTTACGTGGCTACACCTTC. This codes for CASFGIGSGGLRGYTF.